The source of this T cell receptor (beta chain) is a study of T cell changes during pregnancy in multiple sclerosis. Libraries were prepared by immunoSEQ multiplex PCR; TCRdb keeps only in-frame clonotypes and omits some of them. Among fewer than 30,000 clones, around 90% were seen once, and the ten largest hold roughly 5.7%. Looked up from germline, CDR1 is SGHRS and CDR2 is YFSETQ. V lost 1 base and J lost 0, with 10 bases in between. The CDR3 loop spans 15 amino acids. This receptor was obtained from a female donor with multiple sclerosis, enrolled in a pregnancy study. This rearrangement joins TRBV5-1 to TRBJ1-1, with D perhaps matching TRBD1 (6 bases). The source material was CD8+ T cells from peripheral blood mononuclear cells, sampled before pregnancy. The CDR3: CASSLKTGMNTEAFF. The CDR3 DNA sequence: TGCGCCAGCAGCTTGAAAACAGGGATGAACACTGAAGCTTTCTTT.